This T cell receptor beta chain was sequenced during a study of blood T cell repertoires in COVID-19. Study background: Samples taken during acute and convalescent COVID-19 were collected in the United States, Italy and Spain. T cells, B-cell-depleted T cells, or PBMCs provided the cDNA or gDNA that served as material.

Original processing notes: Amplification with reference gene primers provided the estimates of nucleated cell counts. Assay used: immunoSEQ multiplex PCR; TCRdb lists only in-frame clones, some missing. For V, J and clone size, that table is used; D and trimming come from the DNA. The sample lists about 140,000 clones, 82% occurring once. Trimming stripped 6 bases from V and 2 bases from J, with 7 bases between. The length of the CDR3 is 12 residues. Germline loops: CDR1 SEHNR, CDR2 FQNEAQ (reference sequence). The chain has TRBV7-9 and TRBJ1-2; the D gene is possibly TRBD1 (6 bases). Sequenced: peripheral blood. The sequence was collected from a woman older than 75 with acute or convalescent COVID-19. This CDR3 reads CASSQGNYGYTF. As DNA, the CDR3 is TGTGCCAGCAGTCAGGGGAACTATGGCTACACCTTC.